This T cell receptor (beta chain) was profiled in a study of blood T cell repertoires in COVID-19. In the study overall: COVID-19 samples, acute and convalescent, were from the United States, Italy and Spain.

Source study methods: Reference gene primer amplification yielded estimated nucleated cell counts. Only in-frame clones appear in the TCRdb table, and some are missing; sequencing was by immunoSEQ multiplex PCR. The V and J calls and the clone size are those of that table, but D and trimming were determined from the DNA. Of over 150,000 clones listed, around 89% were seen once; the top ten hold around 2%. Between the trimmed V and J ends, which lost 2 bases and 4 bases, there was a span of 5 bases. Germline-derived CDR1 and CDR2 are MNHEY and SVGAGI. The CDR3 spans 12 residues. This chain uses TRBV6-5 with TRBJ1-1; D ambiguous. The sample taken for sequencing was peripheral blood. This sequence was found in a man aged 45-65 years who had recovered from COVID-19. Here the CDR3 DNA reads TGTGCCAGCAGTTACGGGCTCACTGAAGCTTTCTTT. It is translated as CASSYGLTEAFF.